These T cell receptor beta chains were read from a single sample in a study of OX40 agonist ivuxolimab in advanced cancers. The data were produced by immunoSEQ multiplex PCR, yet TCRdb's version contains in-frame clones alone and is incomplete. The sample comprises fewer than 70,000 clones, approximately 88% of which are singletons, and about 0.8% rests with the top ten. The sample consisted of CD4+ or CD8+ T cells sorted from blood, taken in a trial of the OX40 agonist ivuxolimab. The receptors were gathered from an adult with an advanced solid tumor such as melanoma, head and neck, liver or kidney cancer. Both conserved end residues are part of each CDR3. The D gene is left open where the match is weak. Size values are once, few and many counts, or a class for expanded clones, and some rows have none.

j_gene | v_gene | d_gene | abundance | CDR3nt | CDR3aa
TRBJ2-3 | TRBV27 | TRBD2 | . | TGTGCCAGCAGTTTAGGGCGGGGGGCGGCAGATACGCAGTATTTT | CASSLGRGAADTQYF
TRBJ2-1 | TRBV6-1 | . | . | TGTGCCAGCAGTGAAGCGAGTCCCTACAATGAGCAGTTCTTC | CASSEASPYNEQFF
TRBJ1-5 | TRBV6-1 | . | . | TGTGCCAGCAGGGTTAGCAATCAGCCCCAGCATTTT | CASRVSNQPQHF
TRBJ2-2 | TRBV7-2 | . | once | TGTGCCAGCAGCCTTAACACCGGGGAGCTGTTTTTT | CASSLNTGELFF
TRBJ2-5 | TRBV5-1 | . | . | TGCGCCAGCAGCTCGCCGGGGGATGGAGAGACCCAGTACTTC | CASSSPGDGETQYF
TRBJ1-2 | TRBV6-1 | TRBD1 | . | TGTGCCAGCAGCTTCACGGGACAGGGAAACTATGGCTACACCTTC | CASSFTGQGNYGYTF
TRBJ2-5 | TRBV23-1 | . | . | TGCGCCAGCCACAGAATCGGAGGGGCTTGGGAAGAGACCCAGTACTTC | CASHRIGGAWEETQYF
TRBJ2-3 | TRBV7-2 | TRBD2 | . | TGTGCCAGCAGCTTATCTAGCGGGGGGATCACAGATACGCAGTATTTT | CASSLSSGGITDTQYF
TRBJ2-1 | TRBV19 | TRBD2 | . | TGTGCCAGTAGTCCATTCCGCTCGGGACTAGCGGGAGGCGATGAGCAGTTCTTC | CASSPFRSGLAGGDEQFF
TRBJ2-5 | TRBV6-6 | . | . | TGTGCCAGCATGGGAACAGAACAAGAGACCCAGTACTTC | CASMGTEQETQYF
TRBJ2-6 | TRBV30 | . | . | TGTGCCTGGAGTGTAGGCGTTGGCGGCTCTGGGGCCAACGTCCTGACTTTC | CAWSVGVGGSGANVLTF
TRBJ2-1 | TRBV28 | TRBD1 | . | TGTGCCAGCAGTTCCCGGGACAGGGGCTACAATGAGCAGTTCTTC | CASSSRDRGYNEQFF
TRBJ1-2 | TRBV10-3 | . | . | TGTGCCATCAGTGAAGGGGCAGGGCTAAATGGCTACACCTTC | CAISEGAGLNGYTF
TRBJ1-1 | TRBV10-3 | . | once | TGTGCCACCGCAGGACGGGACAATCCGAACACTGAAGCTTTCTTT | CATAGRDNPNTEAFF
TRBJ1-2 | TRBV18 | . | . | TGTGCCAGCTCACCGGCAGGGGTCTATGGCTACACCTTC | CASSPAGVYGYTF